These 30 T cell receptor beta chains came from one sample sequenced in a study of blood T cell repertoires in COVID-19. The data were produced by immunoSEQ multiplex PCR, yet TCRdb's version contains in-frame clones alone and is incomplete. The table shows 90,000 to 110,000 clones, with approximately 82% occurring only once. Sequenced material: peripheral blood. The source is a woman older than 75 with active or convalescent COVID-19.

The CDR3 DNA reads TGCAGTGCTAAAGACCTCTTCCACACCTTC. This gives the protein CSAKDLFHTF. This rearrangement joins TRBV20-1 to TRBJ1-2, with D unresolved. CDR1 DFQATT and CDR2 SNEGSKA come from the germline V gene (reference sequence). Trimming took 4 bases from V and 12 from J, leaving 12 bases between them. CDR3 length: 10 residues.

This chain uses TRBV28 with TRBJ1-2; no firm D call. V shed 5 bases and J shed 5 bases, with 15 bases lying between them. The CDR3 has 14 residues. Per germline, CDR1 MDHEN and CDR2 SYDVKM. The CDR3 loop is CASSPREGWYGYTF. The CDR3 DNA sequence: TGTGCCAGCAGTCCTAGGGAGGGCTGGTATGGCTACACCTTC.

The chain employs TRBV7-3 and TRBJ2-7, with 10 bases that match TRBD2. CDR3 length equals 15 residues. With V trimmed by 1 base and J by 3 bases, 3 bases remained unmatched. Germline V gene data show CDR1 as SGHTA and CDR2 as FQGTGA. The CDR3 DNA is TGTGCCAGCAGCTTAAGAGCGGGAGGGCTCTACGAGCAGTACTTC. Translated, it gives CASSLRAGGLYEQYF.

This clone was seen only a few times. Sequence at one end of the junction differs from germline and may be a read error. The J gene is TRBJ2-7, the V gene TRBV5-1, with TRBD2 identical over 13 bases. This CDR3 has 14 residues. CDR1 is SGHRS, CDR2 YFSETQ, per germline. The CDR3 DNA is TGCGCCAGCAGCTGGGGACTAGCGGGAACCGACAACGAATTC. Its translation: CASSWGLAGTDNEF.

This chain uses TRBV19 with TRBJ2-7, with 7 positions matching TRBD1. This CDR3 is 14 amino acids long. CDR1 and CDR2 from the germline V gene are LNHDA and SQIVND (reference sequence). After removal of 3 bases from V and 5 bases from J, the junction contained 7 bases not matched to a gene. The CDR3 spells CASSIRRQGNEQYF. The CDR3 region has the DNA TGTGCCAGTAGTATCCGAAGACAGGGTAACGAGCAGTACTTC.

V and J are TRBV28 and TRBJ2-7; 11 nucleotides agree with TRBD2. J gave up 3 bases and V 7 bases, and 5 bases lay outside the gene matches. The CDR3 has 14 amino acids. Germline V gene data show CDR1 as MDHEN and CDR2 as SYDVKM. The CDR3 loop reads CASIEGTSGYEQYF. The CDR3 DNA reads TGTGCCAGCATCGAGGGGACTAGCGGCTACGAGCAGTACTTC.

This clone occurred a few times. V usage is TRBV7-9 and J usage is TRBJ2-7, with TRBD1 matching 7 bases. The CDR3 is made up of 16 amino acids. The ends lost 1 base at V and 0 bases at J; junction bases unmatched: 6. Germline assignment: CDR1 SEHNR and CDR2 FQNEAQ (reference sequence). CDR3 sequence reads: CASSLETGALSYEQYF. The DNA for the CDR3 is TGTGCCAGCAGCTTAGAAACAGGGGCCCTCTCCTACGAGCAGTACTTC.

The chain employs TRBV7-9 and TRBJ1-4; maybe TRBD1 (6 bases). Trimming removed 3 bases at V and 3 bases at J, with 11 bases between. CDR1 SEHNR and CDR2 FQNEAQ come from the germline V gene (reference sequence). This CDR3 is built from 15 residues. As DNA, the CDR3 is TGTGCCAGCAGCTTCGCCGGGACACCTAATGAAAAACTGTTTTTT. This translates into CASSFAGTPNEKLFF. Variable domain in full (rest from reference TRBV7-9 and TRBJ1-4): DTGVSQNPRHKITKRGQNVTFRCDPISEHNRLYWYRQTLGQGPEFLTYFQNEAQLEKSRLLSDRFSAERPKGSFSTLEIQRTEQGDSAMYLCASSFAGTPNEKLFFGSGTQLSVL.

This clone appeared a single time. The rearrangement uses TRBV5-1 and TRBJ2-7, with D possibly being TRBD2 (5 bases). The germline V and J ends were trimmed by 3 bases and 7 bases, with 14 bases remaining between them. CDR3 length: 13 amino acids. The germline gives CDR1 SGHRS, CDR2 YFSETQ. The CDR3 bases are TGCGCCAGCAGCTATAACGGGGTCGGGGAGCAGTACTTC. Its translation is CASSYNGVGEQYF.

The chain employs TRBV7-9 and TRBJ1-3, with 8 bases fitting TRBD1. The junction had 7 bases not matched to a gene; V was cut back by 3 bases and J by 0 bases. The length of the CDR3 is 17 residues. Germline CDR1 SEHNR, CDR2 FQNEAQ (reference sequence). The CDR3, as DNA: TGTGCCAGCAGCTTGTGGACAGGGATAAGCTCTGGAAACACCATATATTTT. Translation gives CASSLWTGISSGNTIYF.

This clone showed up just a few times. The V and J genes are TRBV7-9 and TRBJ2-1, with a weak D call TRBD2 (5 bases). V lost 0 bases, J lost 9 bases, and 9 bases lay in between. From germline, CDR1 is SEHNR and CDR2 FQNEAQ (reference sequence). The CDR3 contains 13 residues. The CDR3 nucleotides are TGTGCCAGCAGCTTAGCCCACGCGGGTGAGCAGTTCTTC. It specifies CASSLAHAGEQFF.

The V and J genes are TRBV6-5 and TRBJ1-2; D remains ambiguous. The CDR3 totals 15 residues. Trimming stripped 2 bases from V and 1 base from J, with 11 bases between. CDR1 and CDR2 (germline): MNHEY, SVGAGI. CDR3 amino acids: CASSYAPGLNYGYTF. The CDR3 DNA sequence: TGTGCCAGCAGTTACGCCCCCGGTCTTAACTATGGCTACACCTTC.

The rearrangement links TRBV5-6 to TRBJ2-5; D is possibly TRBD1 (6 bases). The CDR3 is 17 residues long. V gave up 1 base and J gave up 5 bases, with 21 bases separating them. Germline CDR1 reads SGHDT; CDR2 reads YYEEEE. The CDR3: CASSLFEGRGIKETQYF. CDR3 nucleotides: TGTGCCAGCAGCTTGTTCGAAGGCAGGGGTATCAAGGAGACCCAGTACTTC.

CDR3 in amino acids: CASSSSGAQETQYF. The CDR3 coding sequence is TGTGCCAGCAGCTCGAGCGGGGCCCAAGAGACCCAGTACTTC. The chain couples TRBV7-3 to TRBJ2-5, with 7 bases identical to TRBD2. V dropped 4 bases and J dropped 1; count of bases not matched to a gene: 3. CDR1 is SGHTA, CDR2 FQGTGA, per germline. This CDR3 comprises 14 residues.

This chain connects TRBV10-2 to TRBJ1-5; TRBD1 agrees at 8 bases. The CDR3 has 13 amino acids. Germline lookup yields CDR1 WSHSY and CDR2 SAAADI. J gave up 7 bases and V 6 bases, and 5 bases lay outside the gene matches. CDR3 coding DNA: TGCGCCAGCAGCACAGGACAGGGACAGCCCCAGCATTTT. The encoded protein is CASSTGQGQPQHF.

The rearrangement uses TRBV6-6 and TRBJ2-3; 12 positions match TRBD2. With V trimmed by 6 bases and J by 7 bases, 5 bases remained unmatched. Germline V gene sequence: CDR1 MNHNY, CDR2 SVGAGI (reference sequence). This CDR3 has 14 residues. The chain's CDR3 is CASSSTSGSNTQYF. As DNA, the CDR3 is TGTGCCAGCAGCTCGACTAGCGGGAGTAATACGCAGTATTTT.

The chain couples TRBV3-1 (or the pseudogene TRBV3-2) to TRBJ1-4, with D possibly matching TRBD1 (5 bases). Between the trimmed V and J ends, which lost 1 base and 7 bases, there was a span of 13 bases. The CDR3 runs to 15 residues. Germline loops: CDR1 LGHDT, CDR2 YNNKEL (reference sequence). This CDR3 reads CASSQGGGVSEKLFF. The CDR3 DNA reads as TGTGCCAGCAGCCAAGGGGGAGGGGTGAGTGAAAAACTGTTTTTT.

The rearrangement joins TRBV28 to TRBJ2-5, with TRBD2 matching 13 bases. The germline gives CDR1 MDHEN, CDR2 SYDVKM. The CDR3 is 18 amino acids. The J segment lost 4 bases and the V segment lost 7 bases, leaving 15 bases of the junction unmatched. The DNA of the CDR3 is TGTGCCAGCACCGACCCGAGGACTAGCGGGAGAGTCACAGAGACCCAGTACTTC. Its protein product is CASTDPRTSGRVTETQYF. Full variable domain (outside the CDR3, taken from reference TRBV28 and TRBJ2-5): DVKVTQSSRYLVKRTGEKVFLECVQDMDHENMFWYRQDPGLGLRLIYFSYDVKMKEKGDIPEGYSVSREKKERFSLILESASTNQTSMYLCASTDPRTSGRVTETQYFGPGTRLLVL.

The chain recombines TRBV5-1 with TRBJ2-5; TRBD1 matches 7 bases. Germline V gene data show CDR1 as SGHRS and CDR2 as YFSETQ. The CDR3 runs to 13 residues. The V gene end was trimmed by 5 bases and the J gene end by 2 bases; junction bases not matched to a gene: 3. CDR3 amino acids: CASRPGQQETQYF. The CDR3 DNA is TGCGCCAGCAGACCGGGACAGCAAGAGACCCAGTACTTC.

The CDR3 sequence is CASSSGLGRGTDTQYF. CDR3 DNA sequence: TGTGCCAGCAGCTCAGGCCTCGGGAGAGGCACAGATACGCAGTATTTT. The chain is built from TRBV7-9 and TRBJ2-3; possible D gene TRBD2, 6 bases. The CDR3 has 16 amino acids. CDR1 SEHNR and CDR2 FQNEAQ come from the germline V gene (reference sequence). V lost 4 bases to trimming and J lost 1 base, with 15 bases between them.

This clone was detected once. The chain employs TRBV30 and TRBJ2-1; TRBD2 matches 10 bases. The CDR3 totals 14 residues. Germline V CDR1 and CDR2: GTSNPN, SVGIG (reference sequence). J gave up 7 bases and V 4 bases, and 7 bases lay outside the gene matches. CDR3: CAWNPSGSRNEQFF. For the CDR3, the DNA is TGTGCCTGGAACCCTAGCGGGAGTAGGAATGAGCAGTTCTTC.

This chain links TRBV3-1 (or the pseudogene TRBV3-2) with TRBJ2-1; D is ambiguous. Germline lookup yields CDR1 LGHDT and CDR2 YNNKEL (reference sequence). The V and J ends lost 3 bases and 2 bases respectively, with 11 bases between them. The CDR3 has 15 amino acids. Here the CDR3 reads CASSQAFTTYNEQFF. CDR3 bases: TGTGCCAGCAGCCAGGCTTTCACAACCTACAATGAGCAGTTCTTC.

This clone was counted only a few times. The genes are TRBV11-2 and TRBJ2-1; tentatively, D is TRBD2 (6 bases). The CDR3 totals 14 residues. V was shortened by 1 base and J by 9 bases, with 13 bases between the two germline ends. Looked up from germline, CDR1 is SGHAT and CDR2 is FQNNGV. CDR3 in amino acids: CASSLVRERIEQFF. In DNA, the CDR3 is TGTGCCAGCAGCTTAGTACGGGAGCGGATTGAGCAGTTCTTC.

The rearrangement uses TRBV19 and TRBJ2-1, with 10 bases matching TRBD1. The CDR3 totals 14 residues. Germline V lookup: CDR1 LNHDA, CDR2 SQIVND (reference sequence). Trimming took 3 bases from V and 6 from J; bases not matched to a gene: 2. CDR3 nucleotides: TGTGCCAGTAGTATGAGGACAGGGGGCAATGAGCAGTTCTTC. Amino acids: CASSMRTGGNEQFF.

The chain joins TRBV28 to TRBJ2-4, with a tentative D call TRBD2 (6 bases). The CDR3 extends over 14 amino acids. The V gene's germline CDR1 is MDHEN and CDR2 SYDVKM. V gave up 5 bases and J gave up 7 bases, with 15 bases separating them. As DNA, the CDR3 is TGTGCCAGCAGTCCGAACCTGAGCGGGAACATTCAGTACTTC. Amino acids: CASSPNLSGNIQYF.

This chain links TRBV7-9 with TRBJ1-5, with D possibly matching TRBD1 (6 bases). V lost 5 bases, J lost 7 bases, and 15 bases lay in between. This CDR3 contains 14 residues. Germline CDR1 reads SEHNR; CDR2 reads FQNEAQ (reference sequence). The CDR3 spells CASSPQTGGQPQHF. CDR3 nucleotide sequence: TGTGCCAGCAGCCCGCAGACAGGTGGGCAGCCCCAGCATTTT.

A note on this clone: At the DNA level, this CDR3 is encoded by other sequences in the same sample as well. The chain employs TRBV5-1 and TRBJ2-5; a weak D match, TRBD1 (6 bases). Germline CDR1 and CDR2: SGHRS and YFSETQ. The length of the CDR3 is 14 residues. V shed 0 bases and J shed 1 base, with 7 bases lying between them. CDR3 sequence: CASSLGTVQETQYF. CDR3 bases: TGCGCCAGCAGCTTGGGGACAGTCCAAGAGACCCAGTACTTC.

This chain connects TRBV30 to TRBJ2-1, with 7 bases lining up with TRBD2. The CDR3 loop spans 14 amino acids. V was pared by 0 bases and J by 9 bases, with 8 bases of the junction left unmatched. The V gene's germline CDR1 is GTSNPN and CDR2 SVGIG (reference sequence). CDR3 DNA: TGTGCCTGGAGTGTGGGCGGGAGTTCAGGTGAGCAGTTCTTC. It yields the protein CAWSVGGSSGEQFF.

CDR3 protein: CASSPQGAKPQHF. CDR3 in DNA: TGTGCCAGCAGCCCACAGGGGGCTAAGCCCCAGCATTTT. V and J are TRBV5-6 and TRBJ1-5; TRBD1 matches at 9 bases. The germline V gene has CDR1 SGHDT and CDR2 YYEEEE. The CDR3 is 13 residues long. V lost 4 bases and J lost 8; bases outside the gene matches: 4.

The rearrangement links TRBV18 to TRBJ2-7, with 8 bases that match TRBD1. There are 15 residues in the CDR3. Unmatched junction bases numbered 7, after V lost 3 bases and J lost 3 bases. CDR1 and CDR2 from the germline V gene are KGHSH and LQKENI. The CDR3 spells CASSPVGTGNYEQYF. The DNA for the CDR3 is TGTGCCAGCTCACCCGTCGGGACAGGAAACTACGAGCAGTACTTC. The whole variable domain, remainder taken from reference TRBV18 and TRBJ2-7, is NAGVMQNPRHLVRRRGQEARLRCSPMKGHSHVYWYRQLPEEGLKFMVYLQKENIIDESGMPKERFSAEFPKEGPSILRIQQVVRGDSAAYFCASSPVGTGNYEQYFGPGTRLTVT.